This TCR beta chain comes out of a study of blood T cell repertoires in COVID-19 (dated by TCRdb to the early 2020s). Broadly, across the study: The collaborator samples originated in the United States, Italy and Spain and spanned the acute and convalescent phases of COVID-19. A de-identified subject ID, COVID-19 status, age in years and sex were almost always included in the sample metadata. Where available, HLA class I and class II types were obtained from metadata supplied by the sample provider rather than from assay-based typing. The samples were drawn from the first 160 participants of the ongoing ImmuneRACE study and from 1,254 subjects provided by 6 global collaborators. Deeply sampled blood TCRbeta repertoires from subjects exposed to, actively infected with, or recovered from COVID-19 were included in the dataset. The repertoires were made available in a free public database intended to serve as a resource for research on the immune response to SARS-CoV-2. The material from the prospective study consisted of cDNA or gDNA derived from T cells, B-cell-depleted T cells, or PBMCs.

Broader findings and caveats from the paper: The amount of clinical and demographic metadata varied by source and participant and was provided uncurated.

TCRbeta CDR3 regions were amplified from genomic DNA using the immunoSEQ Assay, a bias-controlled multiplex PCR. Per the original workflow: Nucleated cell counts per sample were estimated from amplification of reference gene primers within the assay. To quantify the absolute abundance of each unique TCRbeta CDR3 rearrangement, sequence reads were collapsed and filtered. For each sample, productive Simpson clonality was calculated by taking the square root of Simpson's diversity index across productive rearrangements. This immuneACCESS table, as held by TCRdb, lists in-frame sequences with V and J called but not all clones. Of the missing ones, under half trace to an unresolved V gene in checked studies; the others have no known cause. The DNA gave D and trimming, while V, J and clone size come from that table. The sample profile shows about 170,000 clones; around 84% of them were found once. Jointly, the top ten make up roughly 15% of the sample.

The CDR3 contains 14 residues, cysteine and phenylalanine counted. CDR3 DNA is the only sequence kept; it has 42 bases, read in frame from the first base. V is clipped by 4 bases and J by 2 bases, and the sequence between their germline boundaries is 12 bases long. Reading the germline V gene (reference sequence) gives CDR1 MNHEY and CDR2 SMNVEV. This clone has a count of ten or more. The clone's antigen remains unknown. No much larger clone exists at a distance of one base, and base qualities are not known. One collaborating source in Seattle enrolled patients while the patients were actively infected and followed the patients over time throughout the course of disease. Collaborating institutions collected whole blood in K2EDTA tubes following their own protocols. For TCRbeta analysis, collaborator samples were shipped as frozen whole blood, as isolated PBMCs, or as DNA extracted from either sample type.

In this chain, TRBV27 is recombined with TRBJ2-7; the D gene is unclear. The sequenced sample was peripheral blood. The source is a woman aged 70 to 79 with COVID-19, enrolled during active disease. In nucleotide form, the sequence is TGTGCCAGCAGTTCCCTGACAACCACCTACGAGCAGTACTTC. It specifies CASSSLTTTYEQYF.